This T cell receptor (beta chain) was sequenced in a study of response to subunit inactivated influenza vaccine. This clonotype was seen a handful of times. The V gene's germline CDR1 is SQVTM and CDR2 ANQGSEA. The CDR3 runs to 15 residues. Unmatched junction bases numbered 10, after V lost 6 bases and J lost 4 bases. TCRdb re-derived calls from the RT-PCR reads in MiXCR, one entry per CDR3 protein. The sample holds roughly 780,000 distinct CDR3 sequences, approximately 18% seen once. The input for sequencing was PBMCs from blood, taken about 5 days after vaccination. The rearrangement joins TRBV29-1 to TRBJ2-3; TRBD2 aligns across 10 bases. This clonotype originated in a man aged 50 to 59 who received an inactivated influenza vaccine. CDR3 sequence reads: CSVTEGLAGADTQYF. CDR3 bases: TGCAGCGTCACCGAAGGGCTAGCGGGAGCAGATACGCAGTATTTT.